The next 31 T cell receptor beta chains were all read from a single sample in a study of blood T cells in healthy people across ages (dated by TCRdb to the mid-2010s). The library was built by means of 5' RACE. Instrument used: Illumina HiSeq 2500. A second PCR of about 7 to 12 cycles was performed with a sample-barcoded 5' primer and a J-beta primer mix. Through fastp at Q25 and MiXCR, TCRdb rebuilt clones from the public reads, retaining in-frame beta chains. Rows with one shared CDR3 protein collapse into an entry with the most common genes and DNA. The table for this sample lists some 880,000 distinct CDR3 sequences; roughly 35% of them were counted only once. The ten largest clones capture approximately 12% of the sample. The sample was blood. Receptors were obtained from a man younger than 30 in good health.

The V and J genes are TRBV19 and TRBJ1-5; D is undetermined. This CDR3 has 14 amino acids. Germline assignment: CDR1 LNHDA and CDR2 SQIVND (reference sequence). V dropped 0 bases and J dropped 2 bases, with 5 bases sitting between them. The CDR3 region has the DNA TGTGCCAGTAGTATAGATACCGGCAATCAGCCCCAGCATTTT. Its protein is CASSIDTGNQPQHF.

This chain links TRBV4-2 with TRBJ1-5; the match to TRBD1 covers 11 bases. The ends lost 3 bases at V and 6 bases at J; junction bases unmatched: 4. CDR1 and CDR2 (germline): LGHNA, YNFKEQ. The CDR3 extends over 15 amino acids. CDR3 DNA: TGTGCCAGCAGCCACAGGGACAGGGGGACTCAGCCCCAGCATTTT. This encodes CASSHRDRGTQPQHF.

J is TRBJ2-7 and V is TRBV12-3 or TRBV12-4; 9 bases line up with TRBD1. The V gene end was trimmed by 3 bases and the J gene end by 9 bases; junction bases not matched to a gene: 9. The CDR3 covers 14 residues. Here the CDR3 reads CASSFLGQGEGQYF. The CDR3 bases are TGTGCCAGCAGTTTTTTGGGACAGGGAGAGGGGCAGTACTTC.

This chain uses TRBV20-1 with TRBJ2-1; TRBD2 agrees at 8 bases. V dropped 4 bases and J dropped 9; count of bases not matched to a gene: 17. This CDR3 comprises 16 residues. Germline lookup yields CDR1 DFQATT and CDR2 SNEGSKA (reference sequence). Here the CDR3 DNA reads TGCAGTGCTAACCCCGGCGGCGGGGGGTCTTGGGGTGAGCAGTTCTTC. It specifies CSANPGGGGSWGEQFF.

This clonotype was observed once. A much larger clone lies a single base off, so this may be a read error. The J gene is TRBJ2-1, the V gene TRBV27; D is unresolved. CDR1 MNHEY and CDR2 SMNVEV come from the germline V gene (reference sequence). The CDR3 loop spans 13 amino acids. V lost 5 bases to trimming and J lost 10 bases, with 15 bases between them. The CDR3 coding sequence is TGTGCCAGCAGTACCTCACCGCTGGGGGAGCAGTTCTTC. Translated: CASSTSPLGEQFF.

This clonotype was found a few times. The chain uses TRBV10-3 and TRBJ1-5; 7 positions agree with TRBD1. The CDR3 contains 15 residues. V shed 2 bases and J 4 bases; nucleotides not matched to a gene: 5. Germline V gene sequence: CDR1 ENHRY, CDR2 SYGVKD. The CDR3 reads CAISETEQGNQPQHF. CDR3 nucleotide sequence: TGTGCCATCAGTGAGACCGAACAGGGGAATCAGCCCCAGCATTTT.

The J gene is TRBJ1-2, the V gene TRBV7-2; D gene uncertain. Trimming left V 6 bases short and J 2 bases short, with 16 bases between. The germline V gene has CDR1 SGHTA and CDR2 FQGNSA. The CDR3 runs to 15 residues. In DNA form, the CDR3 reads TGTGCCAGCAGGGTGGATGCGGGGATGAACTATGGCTACACCTTC. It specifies CASRVDAGMNYGYTF.

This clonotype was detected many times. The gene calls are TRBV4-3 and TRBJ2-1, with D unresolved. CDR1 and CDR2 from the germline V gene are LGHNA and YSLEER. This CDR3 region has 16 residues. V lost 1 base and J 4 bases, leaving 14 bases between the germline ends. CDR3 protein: CASSQASAGLYNEQFF. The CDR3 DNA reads TGCGCCAGCAGCCAAGCCTCGGCAGGTCTATACAATGAGCAGTTCTTC.

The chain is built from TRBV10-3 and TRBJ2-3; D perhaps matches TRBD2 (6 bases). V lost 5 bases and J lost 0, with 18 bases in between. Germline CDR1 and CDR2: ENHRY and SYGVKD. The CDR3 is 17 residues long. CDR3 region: CAISPWGSGLSTDTQYF. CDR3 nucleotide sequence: TGTGCCATCAGTCCCTGGGGGAGCGGGCTGAGCACAGATACGCAGTATTTT.

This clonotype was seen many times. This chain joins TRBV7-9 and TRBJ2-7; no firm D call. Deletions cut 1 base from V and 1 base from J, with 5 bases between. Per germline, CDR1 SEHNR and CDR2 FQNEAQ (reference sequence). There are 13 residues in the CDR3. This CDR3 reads CASSLDTSYEQYF. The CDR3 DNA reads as TGTGCCAGCAGCTTAGACACGTCCTACGAGCAGTACTTC.

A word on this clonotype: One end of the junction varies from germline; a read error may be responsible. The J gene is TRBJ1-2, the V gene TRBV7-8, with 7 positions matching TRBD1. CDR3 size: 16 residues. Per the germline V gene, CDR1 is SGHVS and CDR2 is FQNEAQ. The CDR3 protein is CAGSPLVGGSNYGYTF. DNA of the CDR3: TGTGCCGGCAGCCCTCTGGTAGGGGGCAGTAACTATGGCTACACCTTC.

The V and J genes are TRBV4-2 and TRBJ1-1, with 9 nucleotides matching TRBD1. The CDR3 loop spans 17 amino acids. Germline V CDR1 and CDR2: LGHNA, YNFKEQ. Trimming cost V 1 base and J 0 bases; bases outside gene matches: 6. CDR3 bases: TGTGCCAGCAGCCAAGCAGGACAGGGGAGTTTGAACACTGAAGCTTTCTTT. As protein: CASSQAGQGSLNTEAFF.

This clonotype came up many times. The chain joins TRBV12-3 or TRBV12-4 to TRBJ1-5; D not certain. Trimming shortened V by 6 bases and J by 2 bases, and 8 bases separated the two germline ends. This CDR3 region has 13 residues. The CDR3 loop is CASRIQGNQPQHF. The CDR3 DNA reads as TGTGCCAGCAGGATTCAGGGCAATCAGCCCCAGCATTTT.

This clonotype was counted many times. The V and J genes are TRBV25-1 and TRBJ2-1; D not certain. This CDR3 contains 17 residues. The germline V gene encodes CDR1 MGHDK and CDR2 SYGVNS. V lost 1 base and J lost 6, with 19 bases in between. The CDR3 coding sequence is TGTGCCAGCAGTGAATTGGATTTTGATACGGGCGGCAATGAGCAGTTCTTC. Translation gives CASSELDFDTGGNEQFF.

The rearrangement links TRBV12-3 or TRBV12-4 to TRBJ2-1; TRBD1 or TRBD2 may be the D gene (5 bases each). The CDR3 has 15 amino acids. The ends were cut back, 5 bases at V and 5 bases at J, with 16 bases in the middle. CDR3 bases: TGTGCCAGCAGTGGGGGAAGGTCGGTGAACAATGAGCAGTTCTTC. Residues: CASSGGRSVNNEQFF.

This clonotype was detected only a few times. The CDR3 sequence is CASSGTSVQETQYF. The CDR3 DNA sequence: TGTGCCAGCAGCGGGACTAGCGTCCAAGAGACCCAGTACTTC. The chain joins TRBV3-1 to TRBJ2-5; 10 positions match TRBD2. The CDR3 contains 14 residues. The trim removed 5 bases at V and 1 base at J, leaving 1 base unmatched. Germline V gene data show CDR1 as LGHDT and CDR2 as YNNKEL (reference sequence).

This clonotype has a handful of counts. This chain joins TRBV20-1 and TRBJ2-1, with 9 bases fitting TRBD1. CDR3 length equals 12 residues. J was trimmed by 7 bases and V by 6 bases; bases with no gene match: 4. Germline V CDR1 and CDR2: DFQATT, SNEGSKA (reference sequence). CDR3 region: CSADRGINEQFF. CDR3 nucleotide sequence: TGCAGTGCCGACAGGGGGATAAATGAGCAGTTCTTC.

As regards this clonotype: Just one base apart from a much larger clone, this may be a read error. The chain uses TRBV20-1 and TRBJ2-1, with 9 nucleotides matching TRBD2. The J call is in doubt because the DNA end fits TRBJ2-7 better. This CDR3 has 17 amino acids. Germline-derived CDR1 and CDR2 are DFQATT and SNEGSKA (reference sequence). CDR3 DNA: TGCAGTGCTATCGGAGCGGGGGGCCCGAGCTCCTACAATGAGCAGTACTTC. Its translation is CSAIGAGGPSSYNEQYF.

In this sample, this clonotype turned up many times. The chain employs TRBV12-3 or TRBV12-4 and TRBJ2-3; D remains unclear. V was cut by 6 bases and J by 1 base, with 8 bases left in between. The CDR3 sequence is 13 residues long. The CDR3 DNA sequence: TGTGCCAGCAGGTTGGACCGCACAGATACGCAGTATTTT. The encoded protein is CASRLDRTDTQYF.

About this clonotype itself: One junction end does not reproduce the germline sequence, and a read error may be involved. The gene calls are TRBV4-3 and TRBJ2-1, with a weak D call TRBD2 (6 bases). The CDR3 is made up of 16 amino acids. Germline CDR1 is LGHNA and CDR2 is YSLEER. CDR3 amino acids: CASGQDLASAYNEQFF. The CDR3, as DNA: TGCGCCAGCGGCCAAGACCTAGCGAGTGCCTACAATGAGCAGTTCTTC.

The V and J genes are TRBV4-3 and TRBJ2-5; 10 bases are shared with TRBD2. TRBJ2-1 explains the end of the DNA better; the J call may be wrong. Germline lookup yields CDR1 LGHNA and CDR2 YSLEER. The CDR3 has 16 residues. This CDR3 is CASSQDMSGGAVRQFF. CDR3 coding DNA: TGCGCCAGCAGCCAAGATATGAGCGGGGGGGCAGTACGGCAGTTCTTC.

The chain's CDR3 is CASSESRWAEDNYGYTF. Written as DNA, the CDR3 is TGTGCCAGCAGTGAATCAAGGTGGGCCGAGGATAACTATGGCTACACCTTC. The V gene is TRBV25-1, the J gene TRBJ1-2; D unresolved. Germline assignment: CDR1 MGHDK and CDR2 SYGVNS. The V end lost 1 base, the J end lost 1 base, and 16 bases lay between the germline ends. This CDR3 contains 17 residues.

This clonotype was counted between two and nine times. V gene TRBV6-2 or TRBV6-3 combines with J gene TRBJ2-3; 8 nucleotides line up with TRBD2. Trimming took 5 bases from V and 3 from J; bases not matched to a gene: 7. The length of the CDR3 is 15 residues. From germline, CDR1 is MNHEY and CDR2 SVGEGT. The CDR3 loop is CASSTVSGGTDTQYF. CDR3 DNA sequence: TGTGCCAGCAGTACCGTGAGCGGGGGTACAGATACGCAGTATTTT.

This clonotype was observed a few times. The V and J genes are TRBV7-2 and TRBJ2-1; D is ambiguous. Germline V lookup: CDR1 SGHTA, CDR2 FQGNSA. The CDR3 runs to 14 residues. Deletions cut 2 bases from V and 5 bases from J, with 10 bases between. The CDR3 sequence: CASSLWVSDNEQFF. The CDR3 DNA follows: TGTGCCAGCAGCTTATGGGTCAGCGACAATGAGCAGTTCTTC.

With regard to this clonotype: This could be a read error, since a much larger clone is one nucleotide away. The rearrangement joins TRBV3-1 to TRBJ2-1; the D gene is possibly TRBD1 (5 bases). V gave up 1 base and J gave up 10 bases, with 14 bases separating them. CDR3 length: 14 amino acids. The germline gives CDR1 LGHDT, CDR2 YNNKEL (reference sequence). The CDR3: CASSQVTGSYEQFF. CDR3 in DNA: TGTGCCAGCAGCCAAGTCACAGGCTCCTACGAGCAGTTCTTC.

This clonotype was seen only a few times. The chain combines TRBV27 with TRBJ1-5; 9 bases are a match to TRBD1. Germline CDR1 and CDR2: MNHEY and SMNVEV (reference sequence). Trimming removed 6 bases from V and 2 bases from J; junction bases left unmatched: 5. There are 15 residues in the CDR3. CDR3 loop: CASSWGQGRNQPQHF. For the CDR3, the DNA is TGTGCCAGCAGCTGGGGACAGGGACGCAATCAGCCCCAGCATTTT.

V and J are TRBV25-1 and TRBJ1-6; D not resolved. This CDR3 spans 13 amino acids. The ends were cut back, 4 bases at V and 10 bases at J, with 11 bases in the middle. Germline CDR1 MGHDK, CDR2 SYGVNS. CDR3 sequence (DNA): TGTGCCAGCAGTGCCCTTTCGTCCTCACCCCTCCACTTT. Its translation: CASSALSSSPLHF.

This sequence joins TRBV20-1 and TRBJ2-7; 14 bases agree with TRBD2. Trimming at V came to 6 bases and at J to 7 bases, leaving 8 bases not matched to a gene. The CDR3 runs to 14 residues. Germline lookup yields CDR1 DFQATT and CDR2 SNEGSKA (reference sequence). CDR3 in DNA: TGCAGTGCGACCGGGACTAGCGGGGGTGATGAGCAGTACTTC. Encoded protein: CSATGTSGGDEQYF.

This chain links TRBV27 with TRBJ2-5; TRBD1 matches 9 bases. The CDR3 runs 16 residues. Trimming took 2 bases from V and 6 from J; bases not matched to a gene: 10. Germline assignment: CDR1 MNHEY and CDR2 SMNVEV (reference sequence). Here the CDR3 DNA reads TGTGCCAGCAGTTTAATAGTGGGGACAGGGATACAGACCCAGTACTTC. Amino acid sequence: CASSLIVGTGIQTQYF.

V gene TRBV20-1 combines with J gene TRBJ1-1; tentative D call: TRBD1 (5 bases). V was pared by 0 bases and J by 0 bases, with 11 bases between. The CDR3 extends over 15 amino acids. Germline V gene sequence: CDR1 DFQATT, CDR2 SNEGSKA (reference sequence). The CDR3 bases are TGCAGTGCTAGAGAATGGGGGGTGCTGAACACTGAAGCTTTCTTT. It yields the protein CSAREWGVLNTEAFF.

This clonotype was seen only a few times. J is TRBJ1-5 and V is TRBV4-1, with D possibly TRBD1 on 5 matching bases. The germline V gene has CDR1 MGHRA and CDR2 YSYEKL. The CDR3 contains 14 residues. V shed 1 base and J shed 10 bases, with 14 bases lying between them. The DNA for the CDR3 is TGCGCCAGCAGCCAAGGGGGACGACGTGGACCCCAGCATTTT. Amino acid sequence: CASSQGGRRGPQHF.